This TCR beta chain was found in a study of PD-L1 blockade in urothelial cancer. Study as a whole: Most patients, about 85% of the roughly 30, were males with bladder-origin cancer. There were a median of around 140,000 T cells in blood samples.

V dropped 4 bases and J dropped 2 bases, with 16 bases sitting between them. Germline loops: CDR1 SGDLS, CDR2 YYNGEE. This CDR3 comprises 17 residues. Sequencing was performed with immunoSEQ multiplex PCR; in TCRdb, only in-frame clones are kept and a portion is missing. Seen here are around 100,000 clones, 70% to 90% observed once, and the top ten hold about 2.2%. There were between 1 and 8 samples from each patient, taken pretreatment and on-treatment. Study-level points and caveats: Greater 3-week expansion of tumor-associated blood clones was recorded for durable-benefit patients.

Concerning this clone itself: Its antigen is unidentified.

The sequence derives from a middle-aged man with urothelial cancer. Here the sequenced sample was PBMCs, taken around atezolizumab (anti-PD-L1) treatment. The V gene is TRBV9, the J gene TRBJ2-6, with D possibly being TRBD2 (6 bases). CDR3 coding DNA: TGTGCCAGCAGCCCGCGGGACTCCTTTCCTGGGGCCAACGTCCTGACTTTC. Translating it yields CASSPRDSFPGANVLTF.